The clone carrying this T cell receptor (beta chain) was found many times. Its antigen is unknown. Donors were all healthy Caucasians. TCRdb reprocessed the 5' RACE reads via MiXCR and lists one record per CDR3 protein. Of under 500,000 distinct CDR3 sequences in the sample, roughly an eighth were seen once. This sample stems from a study of identical twins. Study outcomes and limitations: Abundant beta clonotypes from cord blood bore fewer insertions; memory repertoires lacked this pattern. The presence of invariant MAIT and iNKT cells could partly confound analyses of zero-insertion sequences.

In addition, the sample was reused for a study of yellow fever vaccine responses in identical twins.

Material for sequencing was CD4+ T cells sorted from blood. The clonotype originates from a woman aged 18-29 years in good health.

The DNA of the CDR3 is TGTGCCAGCAGCCTATGGACGGACGAGCAGTACTTC. Translation gives CASSLWTDEQYF. The rearrangement links TRBV7-9 to TRBJ2-7; D unresolved. The CDR3 has 12 residues. CDR1 is SEHNR and CDR2 is FQNEAQ in the germline V gene (reference sequence). Trimming stripped 5 bases from V and 5 bases from J, with 10 bases between.